The 7 T cell receptor beta chains given below trace back to one sample, sequenced in a study of early stage breast cancer tumors. The protocol was immunoSEQ multiplex PCR, while the TCRdb copy is restricted to in-frame clones and leaves out a portion. This sample has around 40,000 clones, with 74% found just once. The source material was blood. All receptors derive from a person aged 55-75 years with breast cancer.

The chain recombines TRBV7-2 with TRBJ1-6; no clear D gene. Trimming cost V 2 bases and J 7 bases, with 12 bases left between them. The CDR3 extends over 15 amino acids. Germline-derived CDR1 and CDR2 are SGHTA and FQGNSA. CDR3 in DNA: TGTGCCAGCAGCTTAATAGCCCTCTCCAATTCACCCCTCCACTTT. Amino acids: CASSLIALSNSPLHF. Full variable domain (outside the CDR3, taken from reference TRBV7-2 and TRBJ1-6): GAGVSQSPSNKVTEKGKDVELRCDPISGHTALYWYRQSLGQGLEFLIYFQGNSAPDKSGLPSDRFSAERTGGSVSTLTIQRTQQEDSAVYLCASSLIALSNSPLHFGNGTRLTVT.

The chain carries TRBV19 and TRBJ1-1, with TRBD1 identical over 8 bases. After removal of 7 bases from V and 2 bases from J, the junction contained 6 bases not matched to a gene. The CDR3 consists of 14 residues. Germline V gene lookup returns CDR1 LNHDA and CDR2 SQIVND (reference sequence). CDR3 in amino acids: CASTSTGGNTEAFF. CDR3 sequence (DNA): TGTGCCAGTACCAGCACAGGGGGAAACACTGAAGCTTTCTTT.

The rearrangement joins TRBV6-6 to TRBJ2-2; D gene uncertain. V was pared by 1 base and J by 4 bases, with 7 bases between. The germline V gene encodes CDR1 MNHNY and CDR2 SVGAGI (reference sequence). There are 14 residues in the CDR3. Here the CDR3 DNA reads TGTGCCAGCAGTTACTGGGTCTCCACCGGGGAGCTGTTTTTT. This encodes CASSYWVSTGELFF.

The V gene is TRBV6-6, the J gene TRBJ2-5, with D perhaps being TRBD1 or TRBD2 (6 bases each). CDR1 MNHNY and CDR2 SVGAGI come from the germline V gene (reference sequence). The CDR3 is made up of 15 amino acids. Trimming left V 0 bases short and J 5 bases short, with 13 bases between. The CDR3 DNA reads as TGTGCCAGCAGTTACTCTCGGGGGCCGCGGGAGACCCAGTACTTC. It yields the protein CASSYSRGPRETQYF.

This chain connects TRBV7-2 to TRBJ1-1, with a weak D call TRBD1 (6 bases). Germline values: CDR1 SGHTA, CDR2 FQGNSA. Trimming left V 6 bases short and J 5 bases short, with 13 bases between. The CDR3 is 13 amino acids. The CDR3 nucleotides are TGTGCCAGCAGTTCCCAGGGGTGGACTGAAGCTTTCTTT. Encoded protein: CASSSQGWTEAFF. The entire variable domain, with the rest obtained from reference TRBV7-2 and TRBJ1-1, is as follows: GAGVSQSPSNKVTEKGKDVELRCDPISGHTALYWYRQSLGQGLEFLIYFQGNSAPDKSGLPSDRFSAERTGGSVSTLTIQRTQQEDSAVYLCASSSQGWTEAFFGQGTRLTVV.

This chain uses TRBV7-2 with TRBJ1-1, with D perhaps matching TRBD1 (5 bases). This CDR3 is built from 12 residues. Trimming removed 5 bases from V and 10 bases from J, with 14 bases in between. From germline, CDR1 is SGHTA and CDR2 FQGNSA. CDR3 sequence: CASSVARDSAFF. DNA of the CDR3: TGTGCCAGCAGCGTCGCCCGGGACTCAGCTTTCTTT.

The chain combines TRBV19 with TRBJ1-3; 7 bases align to TRBD1. V was clipped by 10 bases and J by 4 bases; unmatched bases: 10. The CDR3 extends over 14 amino acids. Looked up from germline, CDR1 is LNHDA and CDR2 is SQIVND (reference sequence). CDR3 bases: TGTGCCACCGTCCCGACAGGGAGAGGAAACACCATATATTTT. Its translation: CATVPTGRGNTIYF.